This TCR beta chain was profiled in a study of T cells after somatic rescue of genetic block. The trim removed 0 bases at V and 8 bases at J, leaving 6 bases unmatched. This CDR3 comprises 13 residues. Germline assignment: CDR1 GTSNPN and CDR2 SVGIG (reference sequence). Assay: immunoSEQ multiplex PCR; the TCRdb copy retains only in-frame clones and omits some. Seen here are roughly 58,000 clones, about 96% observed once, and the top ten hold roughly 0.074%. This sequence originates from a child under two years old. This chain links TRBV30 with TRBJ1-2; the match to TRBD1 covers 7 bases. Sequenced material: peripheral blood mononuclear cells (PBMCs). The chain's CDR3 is CAWSVQGRRGYTF. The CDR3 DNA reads TGTGCCTGGAGTGTACAGGGGCGGCGCGGCTACACCTTC.